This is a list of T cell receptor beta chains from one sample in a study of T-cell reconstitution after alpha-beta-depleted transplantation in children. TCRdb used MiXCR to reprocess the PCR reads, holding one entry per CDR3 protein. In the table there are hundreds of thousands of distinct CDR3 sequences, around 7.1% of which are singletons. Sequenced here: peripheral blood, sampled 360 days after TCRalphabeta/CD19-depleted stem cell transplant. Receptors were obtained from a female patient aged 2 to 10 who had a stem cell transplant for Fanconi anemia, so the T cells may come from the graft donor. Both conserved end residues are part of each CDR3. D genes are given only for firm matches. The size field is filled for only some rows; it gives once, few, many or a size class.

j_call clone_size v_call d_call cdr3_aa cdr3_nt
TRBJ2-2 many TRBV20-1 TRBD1 CSATGQANTGELFF TGCAGTGCTACGGGACAGGCGAACACCGGGGAGCTGTTTTTT
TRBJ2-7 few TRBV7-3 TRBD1 CASSPTGGDDEQYF TGTGCCAGCAGCCCGACAGGGGGTGACGACGAGCAGTACTTC
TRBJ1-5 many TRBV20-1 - CSARGRISNQPQHF TGCAGTGCCCGAGGGAGGATTAGCAATCAGCCCCAGCATTTT
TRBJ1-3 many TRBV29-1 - CSISGAGNTIYF TGCAGCATATCTGGGGCTGGAAACACCATATATTTT
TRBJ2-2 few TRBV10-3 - CAIRDYTGELFF TGTGCCATCAGGGATTACACCGGGGAGCTGTTTTTT
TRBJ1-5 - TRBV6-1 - CASSRAGGTHPNQPQHF TGTGCCAGCAGCCGGGCGGGGGGCACACACCCGAACCAGCCCCAGCATTTT
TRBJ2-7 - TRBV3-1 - CASSLAVGYEQYF TGTGCCAGCAGTCTCGCGGTCGGCTACGAGCAGTACTTC
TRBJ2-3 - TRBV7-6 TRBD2 CASSSYPPGLAGGRLITDTQYF TGTGCCAGCAGCTCCTACCCCCCGGGACTAGCGGGGGGGCGACTTATCACAGATACGCAGTATTTT
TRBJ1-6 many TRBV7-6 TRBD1 CASSLVAGGWNSPLHF TGTGCCAGCAGCTTAGTGGCAGGGGGTTGGAATTCACCCCTCCACTTT
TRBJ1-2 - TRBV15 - CATSTSSADYGYTF TGTGCCACCAGCACTTCTTCGGCAGACTATGGCTACACCTTC
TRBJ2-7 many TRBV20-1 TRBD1 CSARDRRTGGSYEQYF TGCAGTGCTAGAGATAGGCGGACAGGGGGCTCCTACGAGCAGTACTTC
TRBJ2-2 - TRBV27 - CASSIDRRTGELFF TGTGCCAGCAGTATCGACAGGCGCACCGGGGAGCTGTTTTTT
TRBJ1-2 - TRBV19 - CASRWADSNYGYTF TGTGCCAGTAGGTGGGCAGATTCTAACTATGGCTACACCTTC
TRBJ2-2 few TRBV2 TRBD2 CAFSFMSSGRAGGTGELFF TGTGCCTTCAGTTTTATGTCTAGCGGGAGGGCCGGGGGAACCGGGGAGCTGTTTTTT
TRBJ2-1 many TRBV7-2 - CASILALGNEQFF TGTGCCAGCATACTAGCCCTTGGCAATGAGCAGTTCTTC
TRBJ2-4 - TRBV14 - CASSQHRAKNIQYF TGTGCCAGCAGCCAACACCGGGCCAAAAACATTCAGTACTTC
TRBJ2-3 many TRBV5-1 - CASSVSADTQYF TGCGCCAGCAGCGTTAGTGCGGATACGCAGTATTTT
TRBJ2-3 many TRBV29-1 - CSAAVSRTDTQYF TGCAGCGCGGCAGTGTCCCGCACAGATACGCAGTATTTT
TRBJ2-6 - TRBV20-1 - CSARALRDSGANVLTF TGCAGTGCTAGAGCGCTCAGGGATTCCGGGGCCAACGTCCTGACTTTC
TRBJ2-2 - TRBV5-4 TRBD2 CASSSGQAGDTGELFF TGTGCCAGCAGCTCCGGGCAAGCGGGGGACACCGGGGAGCTGTTTTTT